This T cell receptor (beta chain) was sequenced for a study of identical twins. With respect to this clonotype: The antigen is unknown.

Overall study findings and caveats: Model-predicted out-of-frame TCR alpha sharing fell below observed values in monozygotic twins. Abundant cord blood beta clonotypes carried fewer insertions; memory repertoires showed none. Weaker excess sharing between twins was seen in beta out-of-frame sequences. Out-of-frame alpha sequences shared by twins showed excess low generation probability.

TCRdb redid the calling of the 5' RACE reads with MiXCR, one entry per CDR3 protein. This repertoire shows some 590,000 distinct CDR3 sequences, more than 9% found once; its top ten account for roughly 3.2%. Losses at the gene ends were 4 bases for V and 7 bases for J; bases not matched to a gene: 3. The CDR3 has 12 residues. The data also belong to a second study, concerning yellow fever vaccine responses in identical twins.

The chain employs TRBV12-3 or TRBV12-4 and TRBJ1-1; 7 bases align to TRBD1. The sample comprised PBMCs. The TCR was taken from a woman aged 18-29 years in good health. The CDR3: CASSWDSNEAFF. The CDR3 DNA sequence: TGTGCCAGCAGTTGGGACAGCAATGAAGCTTTCTTT.